This entry lists 27 T cell receptor beta chains sequenced from one sample in a study of cytomegalovirus exposure and HLA in healthy donors. PCR primers comprised 60 Vbeta and 13 Jbeta primers. The table came from immunoSEQ multiplex PCR; TCRdb's copy has only in-frame clones and leaves some out. The data show 70,000 to 75,000 clones, and the top ten clones hold 3.8%. The sequenced sample was PBMCs. These receptors all come from a female donor in good health and CMV-seropositive.

The CDR3, as DNA: TGTGCCAGCAGTTATGGGGGGGCCACTGAAGCTTTCTTT. Protein product: CASSYGGATEAFF. J is TRBJ1-1 and V is TRBV6-5; tentative D call: TRBD1 (6 bases). Germline lookup yields CDR1 MNHEY and CDR2 SVGAGI. This CDR3 region has 13 residues. V was pared by 3 bases and J by 4 bases, with 9 bases between.

The V and J genes are TRBV28 and TRBJ2-7; no clear D gene. Trimming removed 3 bases at V and 2 bases at J, with 17 bases between. In germline, CDR1 is MDHEN, CDR2 SYDVKM. The CDR3 runs 16 residues. For the CDR3, the DNA is TGTGCCAGCAGTTTCCCCGGCGGTATTTACGCCTACGAGCAGTACTTC. Translated, it gives CASSFPGGIYAYEQYF.

The chain recombines TRBV14 with TRBJ2-3; possibly TRBD2 for D (5 bases). CDR3 size: 12 residues. Germline-derived CDR1 and CDR2 are SGHDN and FVKESK. V gave up 0 bases and J gave up 10 bases, with 8 bases separating them. The CDR3 loop is CASSQDFGAQYF. DNA for the CDR3: TGTGCCAGCAGCCAAGATTTCGGGGCGCAGTATTTT.

V and J are TRBV25-1 and TRBJ2-5; TRBD2 aligns across 10 bases. The germline CDR1 and CDR2 sequences are MGHDK and SYGVNS. CDR3 size: 17 residues. The ends lost 4 bases at V and 4 bases at J; junction bases unmatched: 12. CDR3 DNA sequence: TGTGCCAGCAGTGGAGGCGTAAGCGGGAGGGCACGAGAGACCCAGTACTTC. Translating gives CASSGGVSGRARETQYF.

V gene TRBV19 combines with J gene TRBJ1-1; 8 nucleotides align to TRBD1. The germline V gene encodes CDR1 LNHDA and CDR2 SQIVND (reference sequence). The CDR3 extends over 13 amino acids. Germline trimming cut 5 bases from V and 6 bases from J; bases unmatched to any gene: 5. CDR3 coding DNA: TGTGCCAGTAGTCCTACAGGGGGGGCTGAAGCTTTCTTT. Encoded protein: CASSPTGGAEAFF.

The chain combines TRBV18 with TRBJ2-7, with TRBD2 identical over 10 bases. The V gene end was trimmed by 4 bases and the J gene end by 4 bases; junction bases not matched to a gene: 4. The germline V gene encodes CDR1 KGHSH and CDR2 LQKENI. This CDR3 is 14 amino acids long. The CDR3 DNA reads as TGTGCCAGCTCACGAAGGACTAGCGGTTACGAGCAGTACTTC. Protein: CASSRRTSGYEQYF.

This sequence joins TRBV19 and TRBJ1-5, with TRBD1 matching 9 bases. Germline V gives CDR1 LNHDA, CDR2 SQIVND (reference sequence). The CDR3 consists of 13 residues. J lost 7 bases, V lost 7 bases, and 5 bases had no gene match. The CDR3 sequence is CASNIQGAQPQHF. CDR3 sequence (DNA): TGTGCCAGTAACATACAGGGGGCCCAGCCCCAGCATTTT.

A remark on this clone: A junction end diverges from the germline sequence, so it may reflect a read error. This rearrangement joins TRBV7-7 to TRBJ2-5, with D possibly being TRBD1 (6 bases). In germline, CDR1 is SSHAT, CDR2 FNYEAQ (reference sequence). The length of the CDR3 is 13 residues. CDR3 coding DNA: TGTGCTAGCAGCTCACAGGGTCGAGAGACCCAGTACTTC. This translates into CASSSQGRETQYF. The entire variable domain, with the rest obtained from reference TRBV7-7 and TRBJ2-5, is as follows: GAGVSQSPRYKVTKRGQDVTLRCDPISSHATLYWYQQALGQGPEFLTYFNYEAQPDKSGLPSDRFSAERPEGSISTLTIQRTEQRDSAMYRCASSSQGRETQYFGPGTRLLVL.

The chain joins TRBV5-6 to TRBJ2-7, with D hard to call. Trimming took off 0 bases at V and 4 bases at J, with 5 bases between the two ends. The germline CDR1 and CDR2 sequences are SGHDT and YYEEEE. This CDR3 spans 12 amino acids. The DNA for the CDR3 is TGTGCCAGCAGCTTGGTCGTATACGAGCAGTACTTC. Its protein is CASSLVVYEQYF.

J is TRBJ1-3 and V is TRBV18, with D uncertain. Germline assignment: CDR1 KGHSH and CDR2 LQKENI. The CDR3 loop spans 13 amino acids. V was clipped by 1 base and J by 8 bases, with 9 bases between them. CDR3 sequence (DNA): TGTGCCAGCTCACCACGAGCGGGAGACACCATATATTTT. Amino acids: CASSPRAGDTIYF. The full variable domain, its missing parts supplied by reference TRBV18 and TRBJ1-3, is NAGVMQNPRHLVRRRGQEARLRCSPMKGHSHVYWYRQLPEEGLKFMVYLQKENIIDESGMPKERFSAEFPKEGPSILRIQQVVRGDSAAYFCASSPRAGDTIYFGEGSWLTVV.

The chain couples TRBV6-5 to TRBJ2-1, with TRBD2 matching over 11 bases. Per germline, CDR1 MNHEY and CDR2 SVGAGI. The trim removed 2 bases at V and 5 bases at J, leaving 2 bases unmatched. This CDR3 region has 15 residues. The CDR3 DNA reads as TGTGCCAGCAGTTACGGGGGACTAGCGGACAATGAGCAGTTCTTC. Protein product: CASSYGGLADNEQFF.

V usage is TRBV9 and J usage is TRBJ1-2; 10 bases are shared with TRBD1. With 3 bases clipped from V and 8 bases from J, the junction kept 10 bases outside the gene matches. The CDR3 runs to 15 residues. Germline V gene sequence: CDR1 SGDLS, CDR2 YYNGEE. The CDR3: CASSGIDRGRRGYTF. CDR3 DNA: TGTGCCAGCAGCGGAATTGACAGGGGGCGTCGGGGCTACACCTTC.

The V call is TRBV7-9, the J call TRBJ2-2; D is uncertain. V lost 0 bases and J lost 0, with 2 bases in between. The V gene's germline CDR1 is SEHNR and CDR2 FQNEAQ (reference sequence). The CDR3 extends over 14 amino acids. The CDR3 DNA reads TGTGCCAGCAGCTTAGCTACGAACACCGGGGAGCTGTTTTTT. Translation gives CASSLATNTGELFF.

The chain carries TRBV11-2 and TRBJ2-7; 13 nucleotides line up with TRBD2. The CDR3 consists of 19 residues. Germline V gene data show CDR1 as SGHAT and CDR2 as FQNNGV. The V and J ends lost 1 base and 0 bases, in that order; junction bases with no gene match: 9. The CDR3 sequence is CASSLVVGTSGTYSYEQYF. The CDR3 coding sequence is TGTGCCAGCAGCTTAGTGGTAGGGACTAGCGGGACCTACTCCTACGAGCAGTACTTC.

Comments on this clone: The junction departs from the called germline gene at one end, perhaps through a read error. The rearrangement uses TRBV7-9 and TRBJ2-5, with 7 bases lining up with TRBD1. This CDR3 contains 16 residues. Per the germline V gene, CDR1 is SEHNR and CDR2 is FQNEAQ (reference sequence). CDR3 amino acids: CASSLAGDRVGETQHF. The CDR3 DNA sequence: TGTGCCAGCAGCTTAGCAGGAGACAGGGTTGGTGAGACCCAGCACTTC.

This chain uses TRBV5-6 with TRBJ2-2; D not resolved. The V gene's germline CDR1 is SGHDT and CDR2 YYEEEE. This CDR3 spans 15 amino acids. Trimming shortened V by 0 bases and J by 6 bases, and 12 bases separated the two germline ends. CDR3 in amino acids: CASSLVSPLSGELFF. In nucleotides, the CDR3 is TGTGCCAGCAGCTTGGTATCCCCCCTATCCGGGGAGCTGTTTTTT.

V and J are TRBV25-1 and TRBJ2-1; D call uncertain. Germline V lookup: CDR1 MGHDK, CDR2 SYGVNS. Between the trimmed V and J ends, which lost 6 bases and 4 bases, there was a span of 16 bases. The CDR3 has 15 amino acids. DNA for the CDR3: TGTGCCAGCAGCCCCAGAGGCACTGGTTACAATGAGCAGTTCTTC. Amino acids: CASSPRGTGYNEQFF. The complete variable domain, with remaining parts taken from reference TRBV25-1 and TRBJ2-1, reads EADIYQTPRYLVIGTGKKITLECSQTMGHDKMYWYQQDPGMELHLIHYSYGVNSTEKGDLSSESTVSRIRTEHFPLTLESARPSHTSQYLCASSPRGTGYNEQFFGPGTRLTVL.

CDR3 coding DNA: TGTGCCAGCTCACCGTCGGCGGCCTACGAGCAGTACTTC. Translating it yields CASSPSAAYEQYF. This rearrangement joins TRBV18 to TRBJ2-7; D ambiguous. V was pared by 3 bases and J by 2 bases, with 8 bases between. CDR3 size: 13 residues. CDR1 is KGHSH and CDR2 is LQKENI in the germline V gene.

The chain couples TRBV6-1 to TRBJ2-5; no firm D call. This CDR3 has 11 amino acids. V dropped 8 bases and J dropped 4 bases, with 8 bases sitting between them. Looked up from germline, CDR1 is MNHNS and CDR2 is SASEGT. The CDR3 is CASAVAETQYF. CDR3 nucleotides: TGTGCCAGCGCGGTTGCAGAGACCCAGTACTTC.

V is TRBV19 and J is TRBJ1-5; 12 nucleotides match TRBD1. Per germline, CDR1 LNHDA and CDR2 SQIVND (reference sequence). V shed 7 bases, J shed 6 bases, and the junction held 10 bases outside the gene matches. The CDR3 runs to 16 residues. CDR3 protein: CASNGLGTGGLQPQHF. Here the CDR3 DNA reads TGTGCCAGTAACGGCCTCGGGACAGGGGGCCTTCAGCCCCAGCATTTT.

The CDR3 sequence: CASSFGHPNYEQYF. The CDR3 nucleotides are TGTGCCAGCAGTTTCGGACACCCAAACTACGAGCAGTACTTC. This chain links TRBV6-5 with TRBJ2-7; weak D call: TRBD1 (5 bases). CDR3 length equals 14 residues. Per the germline V gene, CDR1 is MNHEY and CDR2 is SVGAGI. The V end lost 4 bases, the J end lost 3 bases, and 13 bases lay between the germline ends.

The gene calls are TRBV5-1 and TRBJ1-5, with D perhaps matching TRBD1 (5 bases). The CDR3 runs 15 residues. The germline gives CDR1 SGHRS, CDR2 YFSETQ. V was cut by 0 bases and J by 9 bases, with 16 bases left in between. CDR3 coding DNA: TGCGCCAGCAGCTTGGACGGGCAGGGCACAGGGCCCCAGCATTTT. This sequence encodes CASSLDGQGTGPQHF.

About this clone itself: Germline and junction disagree at one end, which may indicate a read error. In nucleotides, the CDR3 is TGCAGCGTTGGGGGGGAACCTTGGACAGGGGGCGTCAATCAGCACCAGCATTTT. Protein product: CSVGGEPWTGGVNQHQHF. This chain connects TRBV29-1 to TRBJ1-5; 11 bases map to TRBD1. The V gene's germline CDR1 is SQVTM and CDR2 ANQGSEA. CDR3 length: 18 amino acids.

The chain couples TRBV11-2 to TRBJ2-1; D might be TRBD2 (5 bases). Germline V CDR1 and CDR2: SGHAT, FQNNGV. V was pared by 5 bases and J by 13 bases, with 15 bases between. This CDR3 has 12 amino acids. The CDR3 nucleotides are TGTGCCAGCAGCACACCCCTCGGGGTTCAGTTCTTC. It translates to CASSTPLGVQFF. The full variable domain, its missing parts supplied by reference TRBV11-2 and TRBJ2-1, is EAGVAQSPRYKIIEKRQSVAFWCNPISGHATLYWYQQILGQGPKLLIQFQNNGVVDDSQLPKDRFSAERLKGVDSTLKIQPAKLEDSAVYLCASSTPLGVQFFGPGTRLTVL.

The V and J genes are TRBV5-1 and TRBJ2-2; tentative D call: TRBD2 (5 bases). This CDR3 is built from 14 residues. V was trimmed by 4 bases and J by 2 bases, leaving 9 bases between them. CDR1 is SGHRS and CDR2 is YFSETQ in the germline V gene. CDR3: CASSPGLNTGELFF. In nucleotides, the CDR3 is TGCGCCAGCAGCCCCGGACTTAACACCGGGGAGCTGTTTTTT.

V and J are TRBV15 and TRBJ1-2; 9 bases match TRBD1. With V trimmed by 3 bases and J by 8 bases, 7 bases remained unmatched. The germline V gene encodes CDR1 LNHNV and CDR2 YYDKDF (reference sequence). The CDR3 consists of 14 residues. The CDR3 sequence is CATSSRTGAIGYTF. Here the CDR3 DNA reads TGTGCCACCAGCAGCAGGACAGGGGCAATAGGCTACACCTTC. The whole variable domain, filled in from reference TRBV15 and TRBJ1-2, reads DAMVIQNPRYQVTQFGKPVTLSCSQTLNHNVMYWYQQKSSQAPKLLFHYYDKDFNNEADTPDNFQSRRPNTSFCFLDIRSPGLGDTAMYLCATSSRTGAIGYTFGSGTRLTVV.

The chain carries TRBV18 and TRBJ1-1; the match to TRBD1 covers 7 bases. Germline V lookup: CDR1 KGHSH, CDR2 LQKENI. This CDR3 contains 16 residues. Losses at the gene ends were 8 bases for V and 0 bases for J; bases not matched to a gene: 12. The DNA for the CDR3 is TGTGCCAGCGGCAAAGGGACAGACACCATGAACACTGAAGCTTTCTTT. Protein product: CASGKGTDTMNTEAFF.